This TCR beta chain was documented in a study of blood T cell repertoires in COVID-19 (TCRdb year 2020). General notes on the study: The collaborator samples originated in the United States, Italy and Spain and spanned the acute and convalescent phases of COVID-19. The material from the prospective study consisted of cDNA or gDNA derived from T cells, B-cell-depleted T cells, or PBMCs. Deeply sampled blood TCRbeta repertoires from subjects exposed to, actively infected with, or recovered from COVID-19 were included in the dataset. The repertoires were released in a freely available public database meant as a resource for research on the immune response to SARS-CoV-2. The samples were drawn from two sources: the first 160 participants of the ongoing ImmuneRACE study, and 1,200 or so subjects contributed by 6 global collaborators. The sample metadata nearly always contained a de-identified subject ID, COVID-19 status, age in years and sex. HLA class I and class II types, where available, came from metadata supplied by the sample provider rather than from assay-based typing. General conclusions and limits of the study: The quantity of clinical and demographic metadata differed by source and by participant and was supplied without curation.

Each collaborating institution followed its own protocols to collect whole blood in K2EDTA tubes. Collaborator samples were shipped for TCRbeta analysis as frozen whole blood, isolated PBMCs, or DNA extracted from either sample type. Clipping removes 2 bases from V and 8 bases from J, with 9 as the unmatched junction base count. Its CDR3 holds 16 amino acids, cysteine through phenylalanine. Of all the DNA, just the CDR3 is kept, 48 bases in frame from base 1. Looking up the germline V gene yields CDR1 MDHEN and CDR2 SYDVKM. A remark on this clone: Its antigen is unknown. One base away there is no much larger clone; base qualities are not given.

The immunoSEQ Assay, a bias-controlled multiplex PCR, was used to amplify TCRbeta CDR3 regions from genomic DNA. The paper's data handling went like this. The number of nucleated cells in each sample was estimated by amplification of reference gene primers within the assay. To quantify the absolute abundance of each unique TCRbeta CDR3 rearrangement, sequence reads were collapsed and filtered. For each sample, productive Simpson clonality was calculated by taking the square root of Simpson's diversity index across productive rearrangements. The table was pulled from immuneACCESS by TCRdb, which kept in-frame rearrangements only. Such tables lose some clones; where checked, under half of the loss comes from unresolved V genes, and the rest has no known cause. Clonal size and the V and J genes are those of that table, whereas D and trimming came from the DNA. In all, the sample holds 140,000 or so clones, and approximately 91% of those were seen once. Approximately 1.8% of the sample rests with the top ten.

The receptor comes from a man between 65 and 85 years old with acute or convalescent COVID-19. Recombination linked TRBV28 to TRBJ2-2, with 9 bases matching TRBD2. Source material: peripheral blood. The CDR3 protein sequence reads: CASSLSASGTSGELFF. The DNA sequence is given as TGTGCCAGCAGTTTAAGCGCTAGCGGGACTTCTGGGGAGCTGTTTTTT.